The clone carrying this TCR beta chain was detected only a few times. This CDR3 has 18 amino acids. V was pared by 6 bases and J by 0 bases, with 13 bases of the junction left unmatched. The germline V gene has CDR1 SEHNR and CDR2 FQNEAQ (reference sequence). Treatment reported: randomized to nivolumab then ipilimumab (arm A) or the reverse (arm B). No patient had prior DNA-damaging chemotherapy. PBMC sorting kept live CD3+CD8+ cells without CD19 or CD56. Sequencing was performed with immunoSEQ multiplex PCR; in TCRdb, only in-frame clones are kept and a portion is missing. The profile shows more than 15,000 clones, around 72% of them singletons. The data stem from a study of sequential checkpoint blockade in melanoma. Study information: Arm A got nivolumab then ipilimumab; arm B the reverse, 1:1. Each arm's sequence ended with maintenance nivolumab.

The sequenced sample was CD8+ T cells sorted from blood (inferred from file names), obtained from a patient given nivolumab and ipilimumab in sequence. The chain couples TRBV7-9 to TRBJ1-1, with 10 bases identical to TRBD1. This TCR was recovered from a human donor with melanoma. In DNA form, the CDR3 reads TGTGCCAGCAGATCTTGGACAGGGGGGGAATGGATGAACACTGAAGCTTTCTTT. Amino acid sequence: CASRSWTGGEWMNTEAFF. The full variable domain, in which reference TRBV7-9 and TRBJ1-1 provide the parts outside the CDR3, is DTGVSQNPRHKITKRGQNVTFRCDPISEHNRLYWYRQTLGQGPEFLTYFQNEAQLEKSRLLSDRFSAERPKGSFSTLEIQRTEQGDSAMYLCASRSWTGGEWMNTEAFFGQGTRLTVV.